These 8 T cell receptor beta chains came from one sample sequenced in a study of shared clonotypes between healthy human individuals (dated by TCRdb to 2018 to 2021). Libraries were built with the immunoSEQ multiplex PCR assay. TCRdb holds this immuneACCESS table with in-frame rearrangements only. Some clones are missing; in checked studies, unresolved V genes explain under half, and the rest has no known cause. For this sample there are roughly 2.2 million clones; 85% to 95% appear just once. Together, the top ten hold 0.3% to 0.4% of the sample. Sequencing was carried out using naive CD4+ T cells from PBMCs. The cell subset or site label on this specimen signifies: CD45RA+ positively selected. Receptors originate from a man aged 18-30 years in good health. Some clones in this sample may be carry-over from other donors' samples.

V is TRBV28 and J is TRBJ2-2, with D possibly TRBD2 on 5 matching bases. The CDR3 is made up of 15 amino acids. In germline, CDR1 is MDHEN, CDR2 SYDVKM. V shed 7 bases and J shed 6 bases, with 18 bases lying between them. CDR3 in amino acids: CASKGGSVVPGELFF. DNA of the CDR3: TGTGCCAGCAAAGGCGGGTCTGTTGTTCCCGGGGAGCTGTTTTTT. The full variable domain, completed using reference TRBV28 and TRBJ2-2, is DVKVTQSSRYLVKRTGEKVFLECVQDMDHENMFWYRQDPGLGLRLIYFSYDVKMKEKGDIPEGYSVSREKKERFSLILESASTNQTSMYLCASKGGSVVPGELFFGEGSRLTVL.

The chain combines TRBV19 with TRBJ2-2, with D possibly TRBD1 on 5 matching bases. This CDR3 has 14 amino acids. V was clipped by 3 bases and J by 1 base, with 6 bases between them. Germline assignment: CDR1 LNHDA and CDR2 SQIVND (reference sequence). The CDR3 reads CASSITGNTGELFF. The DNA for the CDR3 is TGTGCCAGTAGTATCACAGGGAACACCGGGGAGCTGTTTTTT.

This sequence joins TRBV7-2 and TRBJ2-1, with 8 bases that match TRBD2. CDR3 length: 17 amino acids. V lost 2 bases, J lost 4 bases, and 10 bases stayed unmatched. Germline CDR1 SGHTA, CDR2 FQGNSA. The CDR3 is CASSLSVSGRRYNEQFF. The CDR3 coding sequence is TGTGCCAGCAGCTTAAGTGTGAGCGGGAGAAGGTACAATGAGCAGTTCTTC.

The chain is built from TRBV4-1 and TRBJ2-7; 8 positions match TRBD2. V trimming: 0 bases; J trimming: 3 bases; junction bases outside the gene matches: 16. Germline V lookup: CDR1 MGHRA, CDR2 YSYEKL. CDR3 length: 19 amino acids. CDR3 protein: CASSQEDRLAQRGHYEQYF. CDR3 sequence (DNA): TGCGCCAGCAGCCAAGAAGATCGACTAGCGCAACGAGGCCACTACGAGCAGTACTTC.

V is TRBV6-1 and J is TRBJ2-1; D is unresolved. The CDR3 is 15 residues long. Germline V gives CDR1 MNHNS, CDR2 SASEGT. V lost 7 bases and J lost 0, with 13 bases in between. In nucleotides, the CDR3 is TGTGCCAGCAAAGTCGTGGGCAGCTCCTACAATGAGCAGTTCTTC. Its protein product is CASKVVGSSYNEQFF.

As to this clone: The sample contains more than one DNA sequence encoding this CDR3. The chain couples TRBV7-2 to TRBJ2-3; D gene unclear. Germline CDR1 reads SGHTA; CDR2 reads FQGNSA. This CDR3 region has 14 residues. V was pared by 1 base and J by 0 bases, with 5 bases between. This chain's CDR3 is CASSLGRSTDTQYF. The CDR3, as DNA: TGTGCCAGCAGCTTAGGTCGGAGCACAGATACGCAGTATTTT.

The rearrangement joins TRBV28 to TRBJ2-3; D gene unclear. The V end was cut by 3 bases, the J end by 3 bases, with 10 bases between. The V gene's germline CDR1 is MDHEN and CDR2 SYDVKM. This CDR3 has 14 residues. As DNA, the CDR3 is TGTGCCAGCAGTTTCGTGGCTAGGACAGATACGCAGTATTTT. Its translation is CASSFVARTDTQYF.

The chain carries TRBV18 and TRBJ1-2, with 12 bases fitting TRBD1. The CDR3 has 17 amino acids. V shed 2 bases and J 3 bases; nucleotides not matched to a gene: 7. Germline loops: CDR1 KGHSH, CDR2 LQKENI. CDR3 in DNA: TGTGCCAGCTCACCAGAGATCGGGACAGGGGGCGACTATGGCTACACCTTC. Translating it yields CASSPEIGTGGDYGYTF. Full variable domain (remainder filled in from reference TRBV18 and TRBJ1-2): NAGVMQNPRHLVRRRGQEARLRCSPMKGHSHVYWYRQLPEEGLKFMVYLQKENIIDESGMPKERFSAEFPKEGPSILRIQQVVRGDSAAYFCASSPEIGTGGDYGYTFGSGTRLTVV.